These 26 T cell receptor beta chains were all obtained from the same sample, sequenced in a study of cytomegalovirus exposure and HLA in healthy donors. Here immunoSEQ multiplex PCR was the method, and the copy in TCRdb shows in-frame clones only, minus some. This table holds about 150,000 clones, less than 95% found once. The sequencing input was PBMCs. Receptors were obtained from a man younger than 35 in good health and CMV-seropositive.

The J gene is TRBJ1-1, the V gene TRBV21-1; TRBD1, the table's D call, was not compared with the DNA. TRBV21-1 is recorded as a pseudogene. The CDR3 spans 14 residues. CDR3 protein: CASVGTGWVTEAFF. For the CDR3, the DNA is TGTGCCAGCGTCGGCACAGGGTGGGTCACTGAAGCTTTCTTT.

In its sample, this clone was seen once. The V and J genes are TRBV9 and TRBJ1-2; D is unresolved. Trimming left V 2 bases short and J 7 bases short, with 9 bases between. The CDR3 length is 12 residues. Germline V CDR1 and CDR2: SGDLS, YYNGEE. The CDR3 here is CASSVPGSGYTF. For the CDR3, the DNA is TGTGCCAGCAGCGTTCCGGGTTCTGGCTACACCTTC.

The chain joins TRBV2 to TRBJ1-1; 7 positions agree with TRBD1. From germline, CDR1 is SNHLY and CDR2 FYNNEI. V shed 7 bases and J 1 base; nucleotides not matched to a gene: 3. This CDR3 region has 13 residues. CDR3 bases: TGTGCCAGCACCGGACAGGCGAACACTGAAGCTTTCTTT. Its protein product is CASTGQANTEAFF.

This chain links TRBV27 with TRBJ2-7; no firm D call. This CDR3 has 13 residues. The germline gives CDR1 MNHEY, CDR2 SMNVEV (reference sequence). Between the trimmed V and J ends, which lost 8 bases and 0 bases, there was a span of 11 bases. The DNA for the CDR3 is TGTGCCAGCGCTCCCGGTATCTCCTACGAGCAGTACTTC. This gives the protein CASAPGISYEQYF.

V usage is TRBV5-4 and J usage is TRBJ2-1; 15 nucleotides align to TRBD2. The J segment lost 4 bases and the V segment lost 4 bases, leaving 3 bases of the junction unmatched. This CDR3 contains 16 residues. Germline-derived CDR1 and CDR2 are SGHNT and YYREEE (reference sequence). CDR3 sequence: CASSLGLAGGYNEQFF. In DNA form, the CDR3 reads TGTGCCAGCAGCCTCGGACTAGCGGGAGGGTACAATGAGCAGTTCTTC. The variable domain in full, completed from reference TRBV5-4 and TRBJ2-1, reads ETGVTQSPTHLIKTRGQQVTLRCSSQSGHNTVSWYQQALGQGPQFIFQYYREEENGRGNFPPRFSGLQFPNYSSELNVNALELDDSALYLCASSLGLAGGYNEQFFGPGTRLTVL.

This chain connects TRBV2 to TRBJ2-7; TRBD2 might be the D (5 bases). CDR1 and CDR2 (germline): SNHLY, FYNNEI. The CDR3 loop spans 11 amino acids. Trimming took 3 bases from V and 12 from J, leaving 12 bases between them. The CDR3 protein is CASSEVIGLYF. The CDR3 region has the DNA TGTGCCAGCAGTGAGGTAATAGGACTGTACTTC.

The chain has TRBV2 and TRBJ2-7; 7 bases match TRBD1. Germline V gene sequence: CDR1 SNHLY, CDR2 FYNNEI. V trimming: 7 bases; J trimming: 4 bases; junction bases outside the gene matches: 7. This CDR3 has 13 amino acids. CDR3 sequence (DNA): TGTGCCAGCATGGGCAGGGGGTCGTACGAGCAGTACTTC. Amino acids: CASMGRGSYEQYF.

The rearrangement links TRBV19 to TRBJ1-1, with 8 bases fitting TRBD1. CDR1 LNHDA and CDR2 SQIVND come from the germline V gene (reference sequence). The CDR3 loop spans 14 amino acids. Trimming cost V 7 bases and J 5 bases; bases outside gene matches: 9. The CDR3 sequence is CASTPTGVMTEAFF. CDR3 bases: TGTGCCAGTACCCCGACAGGGGTTATGACTGAAGCTTTCTTT.

The chain combines TRBV2 with TRBJ2-3; 14 bases line up with TRBD2. Looked up from germline, CDR1 is SNHLY and CDR2 is FYNNEI. V shed 5 bases and J 6 bases; nucleotides not matched to a gene: 7. The CDR3 extends over 16 amino acids. In DNA form, the CDR3 reads TGTGCCAGCAGTCCCGGACTAGCGGGAGGTTTCGATACGCAGTATTTT. It encodes CASSPGLAGGFDTQYF.

The V gene is TRBV28, the J gene TRBJ2-1, with TRBD2 matching 10 bases. The CDR3 sequence is 20 residues long. Germline CDR1 and CDR2: MDHEN and SYDVKM. Losses at the gene ends were 6 bases for V and 3 bases for J; bases not matched to a gene: 20. The CDR3 loop reads CASSHSLAGPETISYNEQFF. In DNA form, the CDR3 reads TGTGCCAGCAGCCACTCACTAGCGGGACCCGAAACGATCAGCTACAATGAGCAGTTCTTC.

This chain links TRBV30 with TRBJ2-3, with 9 nucleotides matching TRBD2. CDR3 length: 14 amino acids. J gave up 0 bases and V 4 bases, and 2 bases lay outside the gene matches. Germline loops: CDR1 GTSNPN, CDR2 SVGIG (reference sequence). The CDR3 is CAWTSGISTDTQYF. CDR3 in DNA: TGTGCCTGGACTAGCGGGATCAGCACAGATACGCAGTATTTT.

This chain joins TRBV7-9 and TRBJ2-3; 8 bases match TRBD1. The CDR3 runs 14 residues. The V gene end was trimmed by 4 bases and the J gene end by 3 bases; junction bases not matched to a gene: 3. Germline CDR1 and CDR2: SEHNR and FQNEAQ (reference sequence). The CDR3 nucleotides read TGTGCCAGCAGCTGGACAGGGCAAACAGATACGCAGTATTTT. It codes for CASSWTGQTDTQYF. The full variable domain, its missing parts supplied by reference TRBV7-9 and TRBJ2-3, is DTGVSQNPRHKITKRGQNVTFRCDPISEHNRLYWYRQTLGQGPEFLTYFQNEAQLEKSRLLSDRFSAERPKGSFSTLEIQRTEQGDSAMYLCASSWTGQTDTQYFGPGTRLTVL.

The chain joins TRBV18 to TRBJ2-7; 12 nucleotides align to TRBD2. This CDR3 spans 16 amino acids. Trimming took 1 base from V and 2 from J; bases not matched to a gene: 3. Looked up from germline, CDR1 is KGHSH and CDR2 is LQKENI. CDR3 loop: CASSPRLAGEPYEQYF. CDR3 nucleotides: TGTGCCAGCTCACCACGACTAGCGGGAGAACCCTACGAGCAGTACTTC. Variable domain in full (rest from reference TRBV18 and TRBJ2-7): NAGVMQNPRHLVRRRGQEARLRCSPMKGHSHVYWYRQLPEEGLKFMVYLQKENIIDESGMPKERFSAEFPKEGPSILRIQQVVRGDSAAYFCASSPRLAGEPYEQYFGPGTRLTVT.

The chain combines TRBV5-1 with TRBJ2-3, with TRBD2 matching over 12 bases. V dropped 3 bases and J dropped 4; count of bases not matched to a gene: 6. Germline CDR1 and CDR2: SGHRS and YFSETQ. The CDR3 extends over 16 amino acids. This CDR3 reads CASSSLAGGRSDTQYF. CDR3 in DNA: TGCGCCAGCAGCTCACTAGCGGGAGGTCGGTCAGATACGCAGTATTTT.

The chain uses TRBV4-1 and TRBJ1-3; no definite D call. This CDR3 has 17 amino acids. Trimming removed 1 base from V and 2 bases from J, with 15 bases in between. CDR1 and CDR2 (germline): MGHRA, YSYEKL. DNA of the CDR3: TGCGCCAGCAGCCAAGCGGCGGGGATCGGGCCTGGAAACACCATATATTTT. Residues: CASSQAAGIGPGNTIYF.

CDR3: CASRTWREGGEQFF. The CDR3 DNA sequence: TGTGCCAGCAGAACTTGGCGGGAGGGGGGTGAGCAGTTCTTC. The chain joins TRBV6-5 to TRBJ2-1; 9 bases map to TRBD2. Per the germline V gene, CDR1 is MNHEY and CDR2 is SVGAGI. J was trimmed by 9 bases and V by 6 bases; bases with no gene match: 9. The CDR3 contains 14 residues.

The rearrangement joins TRBV18 to TRBJ1-2; 9 positions agree with TRBD1. The CDR3 length is 17 residues. Germline assignment: CDR1 KGHSH and CDR2 LQKENI. V gave up 4 bases and J gave up 6 bases; unmatched junction bases: 15. The CDR3 DNA reads as TGTGCCAGCTCACAAACACCGGGACAGGGCTATGGCCATGGCTACACCTTC. It yields the protein CASSQTPGQGYGHGYTF.

This sequence joins TRBV5-1 and TRBJ2-2, with 11 bases that match TRBD1. CDR3 length: 15 residues. Germline CDR1 is SGHRS and CDR2 is YFSETQ. Trimming at V came to 4 bases and at J to 4 bases, leaving 3 bases not matched to a gene. Written as DNA, the CDR3 is TGCGCCAGCAGCGAGGACAGGGGGCTCACCGGGGAGCTGTTTTTT. Encoded protein: CASSEDRGLTGELFF.

This chain joins TRBV18 and TRBJ2-4; TRBD2 matches at 10 bases. The CDR3 length is 16 residues. V lost 3 bases to trimming and J lost 0 bases; unmatched junction nucleotides: 2. CDR1 and CDR2 (germline): KGHSH, LQKENI. CDR3 in DNA: TGTGCCAGCTCACCTCTAGCGGGGGTAGCCAAAAACATTCAGTACTTC. This gives the protein CASSPLAGVAKNIQYF.

This clone has a single count. The genes are TRBV7-9 and TRBJ2-3, with 7 bases matching TRBD2. Germline lookup yields CDR1 SEHNR and CDR2 FQNEAQ (reference sequence). This CDR3 region has 17 residues. V shed 5 bases, J shed 4 bases, and the junction held 15 bases outside the gene matches. For the CDR3, the DNA is TGTGCCAGCAGCCAACCCCCCAGCGGGGTTAACGCAGATACGCAGTATTTT. This codes for CASSQPPSGVNADTQYF. Based on the CDR3 plus reference TRBV7-9 and TRBJ2-3, the full variable domain is DTGVSQNPRHKITKRGQNVTFRCDPISEHNRLYWYRQTLGQGPEFLTYFQNEAQLEKSRLLSDRFSAERPKGSFSTLEIQRTEQGDSAMYLCASSQPPSGVNADTQYFGPGTRLTVL.

This chain connects TRBV29-1 to TRBJ1-1, with D maybe TRBD1 (6 bases). The germline V gene has CDR1 SQVTM and CDR2 ANQGSEA. V gave up 4 bases and J gave up 0 bases, with 12 bases separating them. This CDR3 contains 14 residues. The CDR3 DNA reads TGCAGCGTTGGCAGGCAGGGGATGAACACTGAAGCTTTCTTT. Protein: CSVGRQGMNTEAFF.

This chain uses TRBV27 with TRBJ2-2; 7 bases align to TRBD1. Per the germline V gene, CDR1 is MNHEY and CDR2 is SMNVEV (reference sequence). This CDR3 is built from 14 residues. V trimming: 7 bases; J trimming: 5 bases; junction bases outside the gene matches: 7. The CDR3 DNA reads TGTGCCAGCACTCCGGGACAGTTAACCGGGGAGCTGTTTTTT. Its translation: CASTPGQLTGELFF.

The chain couples TRBV4-2 to TRBJ2-5; 9 bases align to TRBD1. From germline, CDR1 is LGHNA and CDR2 YNFKEQ. The CDR3 has 17 residues. The J segment lost 4 bases and the V segment lost 4 bases, leaving 13 bases of the junction unmatched. The CDR3 sequence is CASSLLRGTGSLETQYF. CDR3 sequence (DNA): TGTGCCAGCAGCCTTCTAAGGGGGACAGGGAGTTTAGAGACCCAGTACTTC.

The chain links TRBV6-5 to TRBJ2-1; 11 nucleotides align to TRBD2. CDR3 length: 15 residues. The trim removed 6 bases at V and 7 bases at J, leaving 8 bases unmatched. CDR1 MNHEY and CDR2 SVGAGI come from the germline V gene. The CDR3 coding sequence is TGTGCCAGCAGGGATCCTAGCGGGAGGAGGAATGAGCAGTTCTTC. Amino acids: CASRDPSGRRNEQFF.

The sample holds one count of this clone. The chain has TRBV28 and TRBJ2-3; the match to TRBD2 covers 7 bases. Trimming removed 3 bases from V and 1 base from J; junction bases left unmatched: 7. Germline loops: CDR1 MDHEN, CDR2 SYDVKM. The CDR3 has 16 amino acids. CDR3 coding DNA: TGTGCCAGCAGTTTTGTTCCGGGACTACGCACAGATACGCAGTATTTT. This gives the protein CASSFVPGLRTDTQYF.

The chain has TRBV28 and TRBJ2-7, with 10 nucleotides matching TRBD1. Germline-derived CDR1 and CDR2 are MDHEN and SYDVKM. CDR3 length equals 16 residues. Trimming removed 2 bases from V and 0 bases from J; junction bases left unmatched: 4. Here the CDR3 reads CASSLPRTGGSYEQYF. The CDR3 DNA is TGTGCCAGCAGTTTACCTCGGACAGGGGGCTCCTACGAGCAGTACTTC.